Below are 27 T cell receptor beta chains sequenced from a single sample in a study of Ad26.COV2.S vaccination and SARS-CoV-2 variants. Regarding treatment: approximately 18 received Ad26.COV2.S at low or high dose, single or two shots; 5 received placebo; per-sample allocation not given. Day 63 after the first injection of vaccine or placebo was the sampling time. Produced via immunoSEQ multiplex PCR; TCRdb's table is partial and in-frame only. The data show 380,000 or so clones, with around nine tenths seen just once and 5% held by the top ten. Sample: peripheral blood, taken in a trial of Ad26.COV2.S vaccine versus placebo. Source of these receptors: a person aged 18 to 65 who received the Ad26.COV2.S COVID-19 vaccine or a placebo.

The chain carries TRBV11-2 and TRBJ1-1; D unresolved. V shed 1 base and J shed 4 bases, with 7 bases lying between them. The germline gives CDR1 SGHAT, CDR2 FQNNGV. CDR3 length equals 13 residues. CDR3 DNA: TGTGCCAGCAGCTTAGCCTCGGCCACTGAAGCTTTCTTT. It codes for CASSLASATEAFF. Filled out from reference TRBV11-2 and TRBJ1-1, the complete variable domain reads EAGVAQSPRYKIIEKRQSVAFWCNPISGHATLYWYQQILGQGPKLLIQFQNNGVVDDSQLPKDRFSAERLKGVDSTLKIQPAKLEDSAVYLCASSLASATEAFFGQGTRLTVV.

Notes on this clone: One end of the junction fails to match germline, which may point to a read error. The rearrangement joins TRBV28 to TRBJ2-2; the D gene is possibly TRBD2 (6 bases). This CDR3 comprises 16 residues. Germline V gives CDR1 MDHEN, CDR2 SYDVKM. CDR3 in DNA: TGTGTCAGCAGTTTAAGTCCGGGGGCGAACACCGGGGAGCTGTTTTTT. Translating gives CVSSLSPGANTGELFF.

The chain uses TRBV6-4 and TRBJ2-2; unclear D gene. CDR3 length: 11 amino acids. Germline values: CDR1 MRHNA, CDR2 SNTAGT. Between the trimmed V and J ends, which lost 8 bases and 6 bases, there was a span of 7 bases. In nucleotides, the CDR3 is TGTGCCAGCTCCCTTCCCGGGGAGCTGTTTTTT. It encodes CASSLPGELFF.

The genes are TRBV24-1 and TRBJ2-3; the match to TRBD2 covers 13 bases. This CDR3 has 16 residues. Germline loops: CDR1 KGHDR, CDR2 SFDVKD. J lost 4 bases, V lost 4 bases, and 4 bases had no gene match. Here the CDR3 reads CATSEVLAGGPDTQYF. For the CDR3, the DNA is TGTGCCACCAGTGAGGTACTAGCGGGAGGGCCAGATACGCAGTATTTT.

CDR3 nucleotide sequence: TGCGCCAGCAGCTTGGGAGTTCTCGGGTCTGGAAACACCATATATTTT. Its protein product is CASSLGVLGSGNTIYF. The chain uses TRBV5-1 and TRBJ1-3, with D unclear. V was trimmed by 0 bases and J by 1 base, leaving 11 bases between them. Germline values: CDR1 SGHRS, CDR2 YFSETQ. The CDR3 loop spans 16 amino acids. The whole variable domain, filled in from reference TRBV5-1 and TRBJ1-3, reads KAGVTQTPRYLIKTRGQQVTLSCSPISGHRSVSWYQQTPGQGLQFLFEYFSETQRNKGNFPGRFSGRQFSNSRSEMNVSTLELGDSALYLCASSLGVLGSGNTIYFGEGSWLTVV.

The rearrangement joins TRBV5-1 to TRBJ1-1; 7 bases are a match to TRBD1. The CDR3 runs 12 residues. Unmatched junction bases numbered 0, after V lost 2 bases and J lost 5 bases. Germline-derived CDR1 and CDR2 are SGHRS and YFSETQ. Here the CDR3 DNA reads TGCGCCAGCAGCTTACAGGGGACTGAAGCTTTCTTT. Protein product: CASSLQGTEAFF.

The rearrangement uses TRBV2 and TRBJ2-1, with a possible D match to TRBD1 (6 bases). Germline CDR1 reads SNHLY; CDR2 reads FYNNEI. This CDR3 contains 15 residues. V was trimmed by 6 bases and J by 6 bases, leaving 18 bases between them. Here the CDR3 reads CASRAGVLSPNEQFF. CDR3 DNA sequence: TGTGCCAGCAGAGCAGGGGTCTTATCACCCAATGAGCAGTTCTTC.

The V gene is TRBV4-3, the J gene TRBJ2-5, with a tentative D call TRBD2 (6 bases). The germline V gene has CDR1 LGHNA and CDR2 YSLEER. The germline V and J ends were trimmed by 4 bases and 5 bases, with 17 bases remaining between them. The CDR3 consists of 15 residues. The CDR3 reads CASSRVGGPGETQYF. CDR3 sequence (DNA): TGCGCCAGCAGCCGAGTGGGGGGTCCCGGGGAGACCCAGTACTTC.

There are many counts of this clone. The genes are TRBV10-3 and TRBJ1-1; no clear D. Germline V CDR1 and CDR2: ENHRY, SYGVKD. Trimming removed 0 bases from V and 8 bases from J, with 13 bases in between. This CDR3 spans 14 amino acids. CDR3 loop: CAISESTSVSEAFF. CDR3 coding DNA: TGTGCCATCAGTGAGTCGACTAGTGTCTCGGAAGCTTTCTTT.

CDR3 residues: CASSSSTDTQYF. Here the CDR3 DNA reads TGTGCCAGCAGCTCTAGCACAGATACGCAGTATTTT. The chain recombines TRBV11-2 with TRBJ2-3; D not resolved. The CDR3 covers 12 residues. Germline loops: CDR1 SGHAT, CDR2 FQNNGV. Trimming left V 4 bases short and J 0 bases short, with 2 bases between.

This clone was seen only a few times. The CDR3 nucleotides are TGTGCCAGCAGTTTAAGTCTTAACAATGAGCAGTTCTTC. Its translation is CASSLSLNNEQFF. The rearrangement joins TRBV12-3 or TRBV12-4 to TRBJ2-1; D uncertain. Trimming shortened V by 2 bases and J by 5 bases, and 7 bases separated the two germline ends. This CDR3 spans 13 amino acids.

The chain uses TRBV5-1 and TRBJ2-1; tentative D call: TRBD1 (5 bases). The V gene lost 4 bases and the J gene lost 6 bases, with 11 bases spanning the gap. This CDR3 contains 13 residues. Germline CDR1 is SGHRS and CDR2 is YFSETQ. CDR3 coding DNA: TGCGCCAGCAGCGACAGCCCGATCAATGAGCAGTTCTTC. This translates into CASSDSPINEQFF. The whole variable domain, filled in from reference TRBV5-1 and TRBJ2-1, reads KAGVTQTPRYLIKTRGQQVTLSCSPISGHRSVSWYQQTPGQGLQFLFEYFSETQRNKGNFPGRFSGRQFSNSRSEMNVSTLELGDSALYLCASSDSPINEQFFGPGTRLTVL.

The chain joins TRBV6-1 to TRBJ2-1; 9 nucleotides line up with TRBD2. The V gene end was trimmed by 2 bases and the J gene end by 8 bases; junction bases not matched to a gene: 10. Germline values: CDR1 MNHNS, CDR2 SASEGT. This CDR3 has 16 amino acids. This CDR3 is CASSERGREGRHEQFF. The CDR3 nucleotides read TGTGCCAGCAGTGAAAGGGGGCGGGAGGGCCGTCATGAGCAGTTCTTC.

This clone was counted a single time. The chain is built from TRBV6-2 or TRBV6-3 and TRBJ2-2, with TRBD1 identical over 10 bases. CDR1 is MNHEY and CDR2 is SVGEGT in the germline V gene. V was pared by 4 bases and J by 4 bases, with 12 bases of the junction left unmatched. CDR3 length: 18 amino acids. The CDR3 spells CASSSPLLDRGRTGELFF. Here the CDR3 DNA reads TGTGCCAGCAGTTCCCCCTTATTAGACAGGGGGCGCACCGGGGAGCTGTTTTTT.

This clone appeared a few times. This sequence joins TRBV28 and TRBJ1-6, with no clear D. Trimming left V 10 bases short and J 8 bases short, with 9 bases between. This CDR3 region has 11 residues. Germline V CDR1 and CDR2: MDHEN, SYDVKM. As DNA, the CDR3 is TGTGCCATGTCGGAGGATTCACCCCTCCACTTT. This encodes CAMSEDSPLHF.

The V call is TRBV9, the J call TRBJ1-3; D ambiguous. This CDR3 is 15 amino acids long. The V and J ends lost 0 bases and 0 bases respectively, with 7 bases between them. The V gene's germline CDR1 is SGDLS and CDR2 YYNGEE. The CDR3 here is CASSVDPNSGNTIYF. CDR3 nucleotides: TGTGCCAGCAGCGTAGACCCGAACTCTGGAAACACCATATATTTT.

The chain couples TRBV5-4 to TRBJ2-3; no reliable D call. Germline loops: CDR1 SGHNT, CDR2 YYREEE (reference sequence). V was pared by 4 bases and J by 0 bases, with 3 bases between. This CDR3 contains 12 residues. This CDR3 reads CASSRSTDTQYF. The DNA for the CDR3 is TGTGCCAGCAGCCGCAGCACAGATACGCAGTATTTT.

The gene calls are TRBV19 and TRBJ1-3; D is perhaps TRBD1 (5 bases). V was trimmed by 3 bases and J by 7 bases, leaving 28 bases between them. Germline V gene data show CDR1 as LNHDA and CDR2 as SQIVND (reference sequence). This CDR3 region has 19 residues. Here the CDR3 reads CASSMGEGRNQPLRNTIYF. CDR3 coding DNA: TGTGCCAGTAGTATGGGGGAGGGGCGCAATCAGCCACTGAGGAACACCATATATTTT.

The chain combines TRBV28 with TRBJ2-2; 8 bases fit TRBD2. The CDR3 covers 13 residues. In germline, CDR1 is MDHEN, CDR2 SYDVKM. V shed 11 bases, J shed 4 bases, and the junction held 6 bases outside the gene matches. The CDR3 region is CAGGGQRTGELFF. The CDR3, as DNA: TGTGCCGGCGGGGGGCAGCGCACCGGGGAGCTGTTTTTT.

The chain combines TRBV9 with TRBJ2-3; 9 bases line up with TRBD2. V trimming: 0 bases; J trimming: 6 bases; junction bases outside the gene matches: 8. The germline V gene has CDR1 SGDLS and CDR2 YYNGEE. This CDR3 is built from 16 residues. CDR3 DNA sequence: TGTGCCAGCAGCGTAGATCCAGCGGGGGGACGGGATACGCAGTATTTT. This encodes CASSVDPAGGRDTQYF.

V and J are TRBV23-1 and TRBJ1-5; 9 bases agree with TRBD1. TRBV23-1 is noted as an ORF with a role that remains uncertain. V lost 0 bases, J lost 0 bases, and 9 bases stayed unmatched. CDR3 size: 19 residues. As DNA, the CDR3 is TGCGCCAGCAGTCAATCTAGTGTGACGGGACAGGGTAGCAATCAGCCCCAGCATTTT. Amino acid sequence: CASSQSSVTGQGSNQPQHF.

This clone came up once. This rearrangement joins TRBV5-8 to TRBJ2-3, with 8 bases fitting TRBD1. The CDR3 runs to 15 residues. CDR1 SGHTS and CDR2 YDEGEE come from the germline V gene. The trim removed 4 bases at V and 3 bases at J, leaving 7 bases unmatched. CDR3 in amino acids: CASSQDGQGTDTQYF. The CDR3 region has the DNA TGTGCCAGCAGCCAGGATGGACAGGGAACAGATACGCAGTATTTT.

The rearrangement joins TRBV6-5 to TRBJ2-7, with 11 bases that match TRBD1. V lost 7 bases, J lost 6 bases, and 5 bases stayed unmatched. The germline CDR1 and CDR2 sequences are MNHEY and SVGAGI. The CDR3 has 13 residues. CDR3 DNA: TGTGCCAGCACCACCGGGACAGGGGGCGAGCAGTACTTC. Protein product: CASTTGTGGEQYF.

CDR3 protein: CSVTFSGRTYEQYF. The CDR3 region has the DNA TGCAGCGTTACATTTAGCGGGAGAACTTACGAGCAGTACTTC. V gene TRBV29-1 combines with J gene TRBJ2-7, with 9 bases fitting TRBD2. The V gene end was trimmed by 5 bases and the J gene end by 4 bases; junction bases not matched to a gene: 9. CDR3 length: 14 amino acids. Germline CDR1 reads SQVTM; CDR2 reads ANQGSEA.

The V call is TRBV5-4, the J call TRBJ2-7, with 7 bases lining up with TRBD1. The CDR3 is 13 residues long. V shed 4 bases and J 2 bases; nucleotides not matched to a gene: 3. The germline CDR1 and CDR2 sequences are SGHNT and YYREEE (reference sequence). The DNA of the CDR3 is TGTGCCAGCAGCCAGGACAGGACCTACGAGCAGTACTTC. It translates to CASSQDRTYEQYF. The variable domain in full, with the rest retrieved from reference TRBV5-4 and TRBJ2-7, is ETGVTQSPTHLIKTRGQQVTLRCSSQSGHNTVSWYQQALGQGPQFIFQYYREEENGRGNFPPRFSGLQFPNYSSELNVNALELDDSALYLCASSQDRTYEQYFGPGTRLTVT.

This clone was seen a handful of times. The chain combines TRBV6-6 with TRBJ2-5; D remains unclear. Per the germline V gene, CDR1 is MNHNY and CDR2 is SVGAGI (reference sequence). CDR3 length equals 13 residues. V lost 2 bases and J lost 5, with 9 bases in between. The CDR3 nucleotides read TGTGCCAGCAGTTACGGCGGTACGGAGACCCAGTACTTC. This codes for CASSYGGTETQYF.

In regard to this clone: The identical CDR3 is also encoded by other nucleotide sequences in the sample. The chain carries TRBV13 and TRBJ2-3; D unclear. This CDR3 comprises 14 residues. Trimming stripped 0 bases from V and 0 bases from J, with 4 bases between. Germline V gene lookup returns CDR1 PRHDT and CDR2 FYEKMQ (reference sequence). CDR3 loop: CASSLGQSTDTQYF. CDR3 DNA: TGTGCCAGCAGCTTAGGACAGAGCACAGATACGCAGTATTTT.